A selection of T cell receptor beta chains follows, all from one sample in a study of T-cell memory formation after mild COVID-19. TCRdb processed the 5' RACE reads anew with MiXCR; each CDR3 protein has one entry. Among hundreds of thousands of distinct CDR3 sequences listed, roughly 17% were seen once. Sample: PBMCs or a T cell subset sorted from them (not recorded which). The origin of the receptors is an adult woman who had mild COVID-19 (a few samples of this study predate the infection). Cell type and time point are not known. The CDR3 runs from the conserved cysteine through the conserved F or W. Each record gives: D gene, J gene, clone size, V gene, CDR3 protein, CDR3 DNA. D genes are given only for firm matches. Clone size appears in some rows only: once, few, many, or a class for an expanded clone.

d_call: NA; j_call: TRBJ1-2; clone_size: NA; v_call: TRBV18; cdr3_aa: CASSPQAGPPNYGYTF; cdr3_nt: TGTGCCAGCTCACCTCAAGCAGGCCCTCCTAACTATGGCTACACCTTC
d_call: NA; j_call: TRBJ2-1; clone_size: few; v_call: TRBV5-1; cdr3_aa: CASSLGQAPRDEQFF; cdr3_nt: TGCGCCAGCAGCTTGGGACAGGCACCCAGGGATGAGCAGTTCTTC
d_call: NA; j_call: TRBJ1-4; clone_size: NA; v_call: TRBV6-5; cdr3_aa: CASSYSGGKLFF; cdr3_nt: TGTGCCAGCAGTTACTCTGGTGGAAAACTGTTTTTT
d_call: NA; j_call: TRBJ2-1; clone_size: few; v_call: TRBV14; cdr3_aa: CASSFWVSGPNEQFF; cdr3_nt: TGTGCCAGCAGCTTTTGGGTATCAGGCCCCAATGAGCAGTTCTTC
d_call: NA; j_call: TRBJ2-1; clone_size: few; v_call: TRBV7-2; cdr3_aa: CASSLIGSGNEQFF; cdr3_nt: TGTGCCAGCAGCTTAATCGGGAGTGGCAATGAGCAGTTCTTC
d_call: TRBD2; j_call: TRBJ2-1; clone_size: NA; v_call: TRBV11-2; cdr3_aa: CASKPLAGRRNEQFF; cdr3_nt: TGTGCCAGCAAACCACTAGCGGGTCGGCGGAATGAGCAGTTCTTC
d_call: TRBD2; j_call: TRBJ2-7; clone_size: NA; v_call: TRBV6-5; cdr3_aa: CASSRTSGATYEQYF; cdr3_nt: TGTGCCAGCAGTAGGACTAGCGGGGCTACCTACGAGCAGTACTTC
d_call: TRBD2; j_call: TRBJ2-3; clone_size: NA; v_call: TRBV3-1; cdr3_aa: CASSQEPSGSIEDTQYF; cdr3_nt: TGTGCCAGCAGCCAAGAGCCTAGCGGGAGCATCGAAGATACGCAGTATTTT
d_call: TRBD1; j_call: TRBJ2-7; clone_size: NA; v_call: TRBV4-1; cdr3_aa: CASSQLDRASSYEQYF; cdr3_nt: TGCGCCAGCAGCCAACTGGACAGGGCCAGCTCCTACGAGCAGTACTTC
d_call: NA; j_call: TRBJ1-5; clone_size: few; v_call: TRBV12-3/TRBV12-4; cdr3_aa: CASSFGQLSNQPQHF; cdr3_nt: TGTGCCAGCAGTTTTGGGCAACTTAGCAATCAGCCCCAGCATTTT
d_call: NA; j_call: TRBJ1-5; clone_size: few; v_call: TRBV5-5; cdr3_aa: CASSLNWRGNNQPQHF; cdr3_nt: TGTGCCAGCAGCTTGAATTGGAGGGGAAACAATCAGCCCCAGCATTTT
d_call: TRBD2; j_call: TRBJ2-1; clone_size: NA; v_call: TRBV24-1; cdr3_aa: CATSDPGTSGRYEQFF; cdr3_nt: TGTGCCACCAGTGATCCCGGGACTAGCGGGAGGTATGAGCAGTTCTTC
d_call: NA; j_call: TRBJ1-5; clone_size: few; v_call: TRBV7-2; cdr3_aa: CASSAQGTNQPQHF; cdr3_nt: TGTGCCAGCAGCGCACAGGGTACCAATCAGCCCCAGCATTTT
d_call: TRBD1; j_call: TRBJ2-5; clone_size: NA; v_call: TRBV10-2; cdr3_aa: CASSDFGQGETQYF; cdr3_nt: TGCGCCAGCAGTGATTTCGGACAGGGAGAGACCCAGTACTTC
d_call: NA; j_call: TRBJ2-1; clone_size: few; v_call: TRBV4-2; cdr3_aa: CASSRAQSSSYNEQFF; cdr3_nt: TGTGCCAGCAGCCGAGCGCAGAGTAGCTCCTACAATGAGCAGTTCTTC